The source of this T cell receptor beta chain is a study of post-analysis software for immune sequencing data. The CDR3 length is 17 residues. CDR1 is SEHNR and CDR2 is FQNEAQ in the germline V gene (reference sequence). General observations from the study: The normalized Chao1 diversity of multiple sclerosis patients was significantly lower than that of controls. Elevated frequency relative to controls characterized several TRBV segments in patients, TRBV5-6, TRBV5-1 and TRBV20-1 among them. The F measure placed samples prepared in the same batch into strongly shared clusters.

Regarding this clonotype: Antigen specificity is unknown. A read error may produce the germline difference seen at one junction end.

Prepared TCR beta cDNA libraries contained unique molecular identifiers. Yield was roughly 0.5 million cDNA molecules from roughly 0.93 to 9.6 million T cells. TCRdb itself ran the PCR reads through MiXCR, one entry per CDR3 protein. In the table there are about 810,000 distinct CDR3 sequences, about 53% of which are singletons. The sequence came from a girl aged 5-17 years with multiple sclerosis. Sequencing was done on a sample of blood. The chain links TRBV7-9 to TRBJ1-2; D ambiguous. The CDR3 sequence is CASSSSRQAMIDYGYTF. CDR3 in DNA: TGTGCCAGTAGCTCTAGTAGGCAGGCGATGATAGACTATGGCTACACCTTC.